These 12 T cell receptor beta chains share one sample of origin, sequenced in a study of shared clonotypes between healthy human individuals. Repertoires were generated with immunoSEQ multiplex PCR, while TCRdb's copy carries only in-frame clones and drops some. The table has about 2.4 million clones, 93% seen once. The specimen sequenced was naive CD4+ T cells from PBMCs. Subset in this sample: CD45RA+ positively selected. All receptors come from a man between 18 and 35 years old in good health. Some clones in this sample may be carry-over from other donors' samples.

This chain joins TRBV28 and TRBJ2-5; 11 nucleotides align to TRBD2. Germline V gives CDR1 MDHEN, CDR2 SYDVKM. J was trimmed by 5 bases and V by 5 bases; bases with no gene match: 10. CDR3 length equals 16 residues. The CDR3 here is CASSPYLAGGAETQYF. DNA of the CDR3: TGTGCCAGCAGTCCCTATCTAGCGGGAGGTGCGGAGACCCAGTACTTC.

The gene calls are TRBV7-8 and TRBJ2-1; the D is unclear. The length of the CDR3 is 14 residues. The V gene's germline CDR1 is SGHVS and CDR2 FQNEAQ. Trimming cost V 1 base and J 6 bases, with 10 bases left between them. The CDR3 reads CASSLDRWSNEQFF. The CDR3 nucleotides read TGTGCCAGCAGCTTAGATCGCTGGAGCAATGAGCAGTTCTTC.

CDR3 amino acids: CATSQGESSYEQYF. The CDR3 DNA reads TGTGCCACCAGCCAGGGGGAGAGCTCCTACGAGCAGTACTTC. The chain carries TRBV15 and TRBJ2-7, with 7 bases matching TRBD1. Germline V gene sequence: CDR1 LNHNV, CDR2 YYDKDF (reference sequence). J was trimmed by 0 bases and V by 5 bases; bases with no gene match: 4. This CDR3 region has 14 residues.

This chain joins TRBV19 and TRBJ2-5, with TRBD1 matching over 9 bases. Looked up from germline, CDR1 is LNHDA and CDR2 is SQIVND (reference sequence). Losses at the gene ends were 7 bases for V and 4 bases for J; bases not matched to a gene: 10. The CDR3 is 15 residues long. The CDR3 DNA is TGTGCCAGTACGCGGGACAGGGACTCGCGAGAGACCCAGTACTTC. Its protein product is CASTRDRDSRETQYF.

The chain recombines TRBV7-8 with TRBJ2-5; the match to TRBD1 covers 7 bases. J was trimmed by 7 bases and V by 5 bases; bases with no gene match: 10. The CDR3 length is 14 residues. In germline, CDR1 is SGHVS, CDR2 FQNEAQ. In DNA, the CDR3 is TGTGCCAGCAGCCTTGACAGGGTGCGTGGGACCCAGTACTTC. It encodes CASSLDRVRGTQYF.

The J gene is TRBJ2-2, the V gene TRBV27; D is undetermined. The CDR3 covers 15 residues. With 1 base removed from V and 3 bases from J, the gap between germline ends came to 9 bases. The germline V gene has CDR1 MNHEY and CDR2 SMNVEV (reference sequence). CDR3 protein: CASSLFFGDTGELFF. CDR3 bases: TGTGCCAGCAGTTTATTCTTTGGGGACACCGGGGAGCTGTTTTTT.

The CDR3 loop reads CASNRYATEGNEQYF. The CDR3 DNA sequence: TGTGCCAGCAACCGATATGCGACCGAGGGAAACGAGCAGTACTTC. V and J are TRBV7-2 and TRBJ2-7; D is possibly TRBD2 (5 bases). This CDR3 has 15 residues. Germline CDR1 reads SGHTA; CDR2 reads FQGNSA. The ends were cut back, 7 bases at V and 5 bases at J, with 21 bases in the middle.

Details on this clone: At one end the junction does not follow the germline gene, possibly because of a read error. The chain couples TRBV6-6 to TRBJ1-6; D remains unclear. This CDR3 has 14 amino acids. From germline, CDR1 is MNHNY and CDR2 SVGAGI (reference sequence). This CDR3 reads CASSLVEDNSPLHF. The CDR3 DNA is TGTGCCAGTAGTTTGGTAGAGGATAATTCACCCCTCCACTTT.

The chain couples TRBV4-3 to TRBJ2-3; 7 bases match TRBD2. Trimming cost V 0 bases and J 0 bases; bases outside gene matches: 3. The germline V gene encodes CDR1 LGHNA and CDR2 YSLEER. CDR3 length: 16 residues. The CDR3 region is CASSQDGRGSTDTQYF. The CDR3 DNA reads as TGCGCCAGCAGCCAAGATGGGCGGGGGAGCACAGATACGCAGTATTTT.

The rearrangement links TRBV11-1 to TRBJ2-5; 7 positions match TRBD1. The trim removed 6 bases at V and 4 bases at J, leaving 11 bases unmatched. CDR3 length equals 15 residues. Germline V gene lookup returns CDR1 SGHAT and CDR2 FQDESV (reference sequence). The CDR3 loop reads CASSDSTGPSETQYF. The CDR3 coding sequence is TGTGCCAGCAGTGACTCGACAGGGCCCTCAGAGACCCAGTACTTC.

This chain links TRBV9 with TRBJ1-2; tentative D call: TRBD1 (6 bases). This CDR3 comprises 14 residues. Germline V gene sequence: CDR1 SGDLS, CDR2 YYNGEE. Trimming shortened V by 2 bases and J by 6 bases, and 14 bases separated the two germline ends. CDR3: CASSVGWGANGYTF. CDR3 in DNA: TGTGCCAGCAGCGTGGGATGGGGGGCGAATGGCTACACCTTC. The variable domain in full, with the rest retrieved from reference TRBV9 and TRBJ1-2, is DSGVTQTPKHLITATGQRVTLRCSPRSGDLSVYWYQQSLDQGLQFLIQYYNGEERAKGNILERFSAQQFPDLHSELNLSSLELGDSALYFCASSVGWGANGYTFGSGTRLTVV.

The chain employs TRBV9 and TRBJ2-6; D is unresolved. Deletions cut 0 bases from V and 6 bases from J, with 10 bases between. The CDR3 is made up of 15 amino acids. Germline CDR1 and CDR2: SGDLS and YYNGEE. DNA of the CDR3: TGTGCCAGCAGCGTAGCCTCTAGTAAGGCCAACGTCCTGACTTTC. This sequence encodes CASSVASSKANVLTF.